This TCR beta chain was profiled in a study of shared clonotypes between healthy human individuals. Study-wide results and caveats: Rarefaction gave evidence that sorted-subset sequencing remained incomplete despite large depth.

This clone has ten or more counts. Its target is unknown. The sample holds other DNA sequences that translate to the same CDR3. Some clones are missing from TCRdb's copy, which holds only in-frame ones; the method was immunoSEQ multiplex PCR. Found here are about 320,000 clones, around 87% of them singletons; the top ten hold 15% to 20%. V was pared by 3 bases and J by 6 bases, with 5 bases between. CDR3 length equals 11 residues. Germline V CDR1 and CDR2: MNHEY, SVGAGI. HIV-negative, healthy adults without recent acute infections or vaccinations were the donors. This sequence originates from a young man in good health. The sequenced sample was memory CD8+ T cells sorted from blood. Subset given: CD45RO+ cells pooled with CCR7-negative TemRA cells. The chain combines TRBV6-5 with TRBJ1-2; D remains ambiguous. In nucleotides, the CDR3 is TGTGCCAGCAGTTATGGGGATGGCTACACCTTC. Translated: CASSYGDGYTF.